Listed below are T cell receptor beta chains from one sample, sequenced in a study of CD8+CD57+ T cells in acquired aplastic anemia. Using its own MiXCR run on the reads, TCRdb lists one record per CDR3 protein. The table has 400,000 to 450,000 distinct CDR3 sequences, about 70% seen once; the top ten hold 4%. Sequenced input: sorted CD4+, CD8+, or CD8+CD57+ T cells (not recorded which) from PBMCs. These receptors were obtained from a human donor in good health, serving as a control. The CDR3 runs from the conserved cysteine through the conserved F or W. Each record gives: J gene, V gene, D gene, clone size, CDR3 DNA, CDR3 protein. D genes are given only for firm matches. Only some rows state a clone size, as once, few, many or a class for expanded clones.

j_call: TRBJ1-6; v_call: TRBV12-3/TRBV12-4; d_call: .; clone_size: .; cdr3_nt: TGTGCCAGCAGTGCAAGACACGGGACACCTAATTCACCCCTCCACTTT; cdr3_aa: CASSARHGTPNSPLHF
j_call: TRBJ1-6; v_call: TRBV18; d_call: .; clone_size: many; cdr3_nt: TGTGCCAGCTCAGAAGTAGTAGATTCACCCCTCCACTTT; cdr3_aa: CASSEVVDSPLHF
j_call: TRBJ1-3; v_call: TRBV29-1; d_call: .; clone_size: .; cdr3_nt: TGCAGCGTTGAAGAATTTACATCGCCCAAAAACACCATATATTTT; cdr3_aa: CSVEEFTSPKNTIYF
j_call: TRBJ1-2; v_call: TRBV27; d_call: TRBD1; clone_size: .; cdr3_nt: TGTGCCACCCAAGCGACAGGGCTTAACTATGGCTACACCTTC; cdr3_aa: CATQATGLNYGYTF
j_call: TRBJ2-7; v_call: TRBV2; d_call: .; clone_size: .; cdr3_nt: TGCGCCAGCAGTCAAGCAGGGGTAGGCCAGGAGCAGTATTTC; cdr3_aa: CASSQAGVGQEQYF
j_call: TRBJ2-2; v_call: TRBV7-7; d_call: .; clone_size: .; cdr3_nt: TGTGCCAGCAGCTTAAGTCTGTGGACGGGGCTTAATTTTTTT; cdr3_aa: CASSLSLWTGLNFF
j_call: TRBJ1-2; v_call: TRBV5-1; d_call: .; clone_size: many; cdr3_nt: TGCGCCAGCAGCTTGGGACAGATGTATGGCTACACCTTC; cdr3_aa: CASSLGQMYGYTF
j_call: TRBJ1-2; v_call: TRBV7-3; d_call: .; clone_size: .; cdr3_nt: TGTGCCAGCAGCGAAGCGGCTACAGATGGCCAGACCTTC; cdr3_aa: CASSEAATDGQTF
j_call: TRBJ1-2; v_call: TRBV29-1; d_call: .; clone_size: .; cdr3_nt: TGCAGCGTTGCGCTAGCGGGGACGGGTGGCTACACCTTC; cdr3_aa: CSVALAGTGGYTF
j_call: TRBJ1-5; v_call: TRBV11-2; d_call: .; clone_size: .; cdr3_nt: TGTGCCAGCAGCCTAATTACAGGGCTGCCCCAGCATTTT; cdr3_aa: CASSLITGLPQHF